Below are 27 T cell receptor beta chains sequenced from a single sample in a study of blood T cell repertoires in COVID-19. The assay was immunoSEQ multiplex PCR, and TCRdb's table has in-frame clones only and misses some. The repertoire holds about 170,000 clones, with over 80% as singletons. The material sequenced was peripheral blood. All receptors derive from an elderly woman with COVID-19, enrolled during active disease.

This chain connects TRBV28 to TRBJ2-3; tentatively, D is TRBD2 (5 bases). The germline V and J ends were trimmed by 5 bases and 2 bases, with 20 bases remaining between them. The CDR3 runs to 17 residues. Germline CDR1 is MDHEN and CDR2 is SYDVKM. This chain's CDR3 is CASSPNVRIATTDTQYF. The CDR3 nucleotides are TGTGCCAGCAGTCCTAATGTGCGTATAGCGACCACAGATACGCAGTATTTT. Full variable domain (outside the CDR3, taken from reference TRBV28 and TRBJ2-3): DVKVTQSSRYLVKRTGEKVFLECVQDMDHENMFWYRQDPGLGLRLIYFSYDVKMKEKGDIPEGYSVSREKKERFSLILESASTNQTSMYLCASSPNVRIATTDTQYFGPGTRLTVL.

V is TRBV4-1 and J is TRBJ1-5; the D is unclear. The CDR3 has 17 amino acids. The V gene lost 4 bases and the J gene lost 6 bases, with 22 bases spanning the gap. Germline V gene sequence: CDR1 MGHRA, CDR2 YSYEKL. The CDR3, as DNA: TGCGCCAGCAGCCTTCAACCCCAAAGGCGGGTGGCTCAGCCCCAGCATTTT. As protein: CASSLQPQRRVAQPQHF.

V usage is TRBV5-4 and J usage is TRBJ1-5; 7 bases map to TRBD1. There are 15 residues in the CDR3. With 0 bases clipped from V and 4 bases from J, the junction kept 4 bases outside the gene matches. The germline V gene has CDR1 SGHNT and CDR2 YYREEE (reference sequence). CDR3 in amino acids: CASSLGGTVNQPQHF. The CDR3 DNA follows: TGTGCCAGCAGCTTGGGTGGGACAGTAAATCAGCCCCAGCATTTT.

The chain is built from TRBV5-4 and TRBJ1-4; the D is unclear. Deletions cut 0 bases from V and 5 bases from J, with 5 bases between. Germline V gene data show CDR1 as SGHNT and CDR2 as YYREEE (reference sequence). This CDR3 region has 13 residues. CDR3 DNA: TGTGCCAGCAGCTTGGGCCAGAATGAAAAACTGTTTTTT. Its translation is CASSLGQNEKLFF.

This clone was seen once. The chain combines TRBV24-1 with TRBJ2-2; D may be TRBD1 (6 bases). Trimming pared 4 bases from V and 8 bases from J, leaving 16 bases between. Germline loops: CDR1 KGHDR, CDR2 SFDVKD. The CDR3 covers 15 residues. CDR3 protein: CATSDPSQGVGELFF. DNA for the CDR3: TGTGCCACCAGTGACCCGTCACAGGGTGTGGGGGAGCTGTTTTTT.

The rearrangement uses TRBV5-1 and TRBJ2-3; 13 positions match TRBD2. Germline V lookup: CDR1 SGHRS, CDR2 YFSETQ. V dropped 4 bases and J dropped 4; count of bases not matched to a gene: 6. The CDR3 totals 16 residues. CDR3 sequence reads: CASSLPLAGGSDTQYF. The CDR3 DNA follows: TGCGCCAGCAGCCTCCCACTAGCGGGGGGGTCAGATACGCAGTATTTT.

This clone was recorded a few times. The chain has TRBV18 and TRBJ2-6, with 7 bases fitting TRBD2. Germline-derived CDR1 and CDR2 are KGHSH and LQKENI. The V and J ends lost 2 bases and 1 base, in that order; junction bases with no gene match: 20. The CDR3 spans 22 residues. Here the CDR3 reads CASSPAWLLADPDSSGANVLTF. The CDR3 DNA follows: TGTGCCAGCTCACCAGCGTGGCTTCTAGCGGACCCAGACTCTTCTGGGGCCAACGTCCTGACTTTC. The full variable domain, with the rest looked up from reference TRBV18 and TRBJ2-6, is NAGVMQNPRHLVRRRGQEARLRCSPMKGHSHVYWYRQLPEEGLKFMVYLQKENIIDESGMPKERFSAEFPKEGPSILRIQQVVRGDSAAYFCASSPAWLLADPDSSGANVLTFGAGSRLTVL.

The V call is TRBV21-1, the J call TRBJ2-5; the DNA was not used to check the table's D call, TRBD1. TRBV21-1 constitutes a pseudogene. The CDR3 is 16 residues long. The DNA for the CDR3 is TGTGCCAGCAGCAAAGTTGCAACAGGGGTTCGGGAGACCCAGTACTTC. Translated, it gives CASSKVATGVRETQYF.

CDR3 region: CASSPYLTDEQYF. CDR3 in DNA: TGTGCCAGCTCACCATACCTAACGGACGAGCAGTACTTC. V usage is TRBV18 and J usage is TRBJ2-7; D not certain. The V gene's germline CDR1 is KGHSH and CDR2 LQKENI. The CDR3 runs to 13 residues. V was clipped by 2 bases and J by 5 bases, with 10 bases between them.

The chain combines TRBV3-1 (or the pseudogene TRBV3-2) with TRBJ1-2, with 10 bases aligning to TRBD1. With 1 base clipped from V and 5 bases from J, the junction kept 4 bases outside the gene matches. This CDR3 has 15 amino acids. Germline CDR1 and CDR2: LGHDT and YNNKEL (reference sequence). Here the CDR3 reads CASSQGDRGGYGYTF. CDR3 DNA: TGTGCCAGCAGCCAAGGGGACAGGGGAGGGTATGGCTACACCTTC.

This clone turned up a few times. The chain couples TRBV27 to TRBJ2-7; TRBD1 matches at 12 bases. CDR1 is MNHEY and CDR2 is SMNVEV in the germline V gene (reference sequence). Trimming took 2 bases from V and 6 from J; bases not matched to a gene: 5. This CDR3 spans 15 amino acids. CDR3 bases: TGTGCCAGCAGTTTACTCCGGGACAGGGGGCTCGAGCAGTACTTC. This codes for CASSLLRDRGLEQYF.

Comments on this clone: At the DNA level, this CDR3 is encoded by other sequences in the same sample as well. The V call is TRBV5-1, the J call TRBJ1-2, with TRBD1 identical over 7 bases. Germline lookup yields CDR1 SGHRS and CDR2 YFSETQ. With 4 bases clipped from V and 4 bases from J, the junction kept 4 bases outside the gene matches. This CDR3 region has 13 residues. DNA for the CDR3: TGCGCCAGCAGCCCTCGGGACAGCTATGGCTACACCTTC. Residues: CASSPRDSYGYTF.

The genes are TRBV20-1 and TRBJ2-7, with D perhaps TRBD1 or TRBD2 (7 bases each). The V end was cut by 3 bases, the J end by 0 bases, with 12 bases between. CDR1 is DFQATT, CDR2 SNEGSKA, per germline (reference sequence). The CDR3 consists of 14 residues. CDR3 DNA: TGCAGTGCTAGTGGGGGGGACAGCTCCTACGAGCAGTACTTC. Translating gives CSASGGDSSYEQYF.

Here the CDR3 reads CASSFSGHEKLFF. As DNA, the CDR3 is TGTGCCAGCAGCTTCTCAGGGCATGAAAAACTGTTTTTT. This chain links TRBV7-9 with TRBJ1-4; possible D gene TRBD1, 5 bases. The CDR3 contains 13 residues. V lost 3 bases to trimming and J lost 6 bases, with 8 bases between them. CDR1 and CDR2 from the germline V gene are SEHNR and FQNEAQ (reference sequence).

This clone was counted a single time. The gene calls are TRBV6-1 and TRBJ1-2; D is undetermined. The length of the CDR3 is 13 residues. Germline V gene data show CDR1 as MNHNS and CDR2 as SASEGT. V shed 3 bases and J shed 4 bases, with 9 bases lying between them. CDR3 nucleotide sequence: TGTGCCAGCAGTGATCCAGGTCCCTATGGCTACACCTTC. Its protein is CASSDPGPYGYTF.

The rearrangement links TRBV6-5 to TRBJ1-2; D is ambiguous. V was trimmed by 5 bases and J by 0 bases, leaving 13 bases between them. This CDR3 is 15 amino acids long. Germline V gene data show CDR1 as MNHEY and CDR2 as SVGAGI. CDR3 in DNA: TGTGCCAGCAGTCCCAGTTCCGCCACTAACTATGGCTACACCTTC. As protein: CASSPSSATNYGYTF.

V and J are TRBV7-8 and TRBJ1-1; D ambiguous. Germline CDR1 SGHVS, CDR2 FQNEAQ. V was shortened by 4 bases and J by 0 bases, with 12 bases between the two germline ends. The CDR3 runs to 15 residues. In DNA form, the CDR3 reads TGTGCCAGCAGCTCTACGGGAGGCATGAACACTGAAGCTTTCTTT. It translates to CASSSTGGMNTEAFF.

This chain joins TRBV4-2 and TRBJ1-1; D unclear. Germline values: CDR1 LGHNA, CDR2 YNFKEQ. Trimming stripped 1 base from V and 4 bases from J, with 4 bases between. The CDR3 has 12 residues. The CDR3 nucleotides are TGTGCCAGCAGCCAAGCGAGCACTGAAGCTTTCTTT. Protein product: CASSQASTEAFF.

The J gene is TRBJ1-5, the V gene TRBV19, with TRBD1 matching 7 bases. J was trimmed by 2 bases and V by 4 bases; bases with no gene match: 5. There are 15 residues in the CDR3. CDR1 LNHDA and CDR2 SQIVND come from the germline V gene (reference sequence). CDR3 bases: TGTGCCAGTAGTACAATCGACAGGGGCAATCAGCCCCAGCATTTT. Translating gives CASSTIDRGNQPQHF.

The chain recombines TRBV11-2 with TRBJ2-7; a possible D gene is TRBD1 (5 bases). In germline, CDR1 is SGHAT, CDR2 FQNNGV. Trimming removed 5 bases from V and 3 bases from J, with 8 bases in between. This CDR3 contains 12 residues. This chain's CDR3 is CASSQRGYEQYF. The CDR3 DNA reads as TGTGCCAGCAGCCAAAGGGGCTACGAGCAGTACTTC.

The chain has TRBV3-1 (or the pseudogene TRBV3-2) and TRBJ2-7; 7 bases map to TRBD2. This CDR3 comprises 15 residues. The V segment lost 1 base and the J segment 1 base; nucleotides outside the gene matches: 4. The germline gives CDR1 LGHDT, CDR2 YNNKEL (reference sequence). The CDR3 region has the DNA TGTGCCAGCAGCCAAGTAGCGGGTAGTTCCTACGAGCAGTACTTC. It translates to CASSQVAGSSYEQYF.

This chain connects TRBV9 to TRBJ1-5; a weak D match, TRBD1 (6 bases). In germline, CDR1 is SGDLS, CDR2 YYNGEE. V lost 4 bases and J 4 bases, leaving 15 bases between the germline ends. This CDR3 has 15 amino acids. CDR3 DNA sequence: TGTGCCAGCAGCACGGGGGGGGCAGCTAATCAGCCCCAGCATTTT. It yields the protein CASSTGGAANQPQHF.

This clone has only one observation. J is TRBJ1-2 and V is TRBV6-5, with D perhaps matching TRBD1 (6 bases). This CDR3 has 15 amino acids. Germline CDR1 and CDR2: MNHEY and SVGAGI. V was clipped by 4 bases and J by 8 bases, with 20 bases between them. As DNA, the CDR3 is TGTGCCAGCAGTTCTAAAGACAGGACCTTCGGAGGCTACACCTTC. It codes for CASSSKDRTFGGYTF.

This chain uses TRBV7-9 with TRBJ1-1; TRBD1 might be the D (6 bases). The germline V and J ends were trimmed by 1 base and 7 bases, with 10 bases remaining between them. This CDR3 has 13 amino acids. The germline V gene encodes CDR1 SEHNR and CDR2 FQNEAQ (reference sequence). The CDR3, as DNA: TGTGCCAGCAGCTTAGTTGGGGGCAATGAAGCTTTCTTT. It translates to CASSLVGGNEAFF.

V is TRBV28 and J is TRBJ2-3, with D tentatively TRBD2 (5 bases). The CDR3 loop spans 15 amino acids. Deletions cut 8 bases from V and 0 bases from J, with 15 bases between. Germline V CDR1 and CDR2: MDHEN, SYDVKM. In DNA form, the CDR3 reads TGTGCCAGCTCCGCGGCTCGGACTAGCACAGATACGCAGTATTTT. It specifies CASSAARTSTDTQYF.

The chain recombines TRBV6-5 with TRBJ1-1; possibly TRBD1 for D (5 bases). CDR3 size: 16 residues. Trimming shortened V by 1 base and J by 5 bases, and 17 bases separated the two germline ends. Germline-derived CDR1 and CDR2 are MNHEY and SVGAGI. The CDR3 loop reads CASSYYLAGYGTEAFF. CDR3 in DNA: TGTGCCAGCAGTTACTATTTGGCAGGGTATGGTACTGAAGCTTTCTTT.

The gene calls are TRBV2 and TRBJ2-5; 7 nucleotides align to TRBD1. The V gene end was trimmed by 5 bases and the J gene end by 4 bases; junction bases not matched to a gene: 4. Germline lookup yields CDR1 SNHLY and CDR2 FYNNEI. This CDR3 is 13 amino acids long. The CDR3 coding sequence is TGTGCCAGCAGTTTCGGGACAGCAGAGACCCAGTACTTC. Translating it yields CASSFGTAETQYF.